Each of the 23 T cell receptor beta chains below was sequenced from the same sample in a study of cytomegalovirus exposure and HLA in healthy donors (dated by TCRdb to about 2017). Libraries were built with the immunoSEQ multiplex PCR assay. A mixture of 60 forward primers for TCR Vbeta segments and 13 reverse primers for TCR Jbeta segments was used in the multiplex PCR. TCRdb limited this immuneACCESS table to in-frame rearrangements with V and J called. A share of clones is missing; checked studies link under half to unresolved V genes, and the rest is unexplained. This sample has about 99,000 clones in its table, and around 79% of those were observed once. The ten largest make up approximately 6.3% of the sample. The specimen was PBMCs. The receptors stem from a man between 60 and 75 years old in good health and CMV-seropositive.

J is TRBJ2-5 and V is TRBV5-6; D possibly corresponds to TRBD1 (5 bases). The J call may be incorrect, as the DNA end agrees better with TRBJ2-7. There are 12 residues in the CDR3. Looked up from germline, CDR1 is SGHDT and CDR2 is YYEEEE. CDR3 amino acids: CASSQDRYEQYF. DNA for the CDR3: TGTGCCAGCAGCCAAGACAGATACGAGCAGTACTTC.

The genes are TRBV15 and TRBJ1-5; D unresolved. The germline V and J ends were trimmed by 3 bases and 7 bases, with 16 bases remaining between them. From germline, CDR1 is LNHNV and CDR2 YYDKDF (reference sequence). The CDR3 runs to 15 residues. The CDR3 loop is CATSRVGRANQPQHF. The CDR3 DNA reads as TGTGCCACCAGCAGGGTCGGGAGGGCCAACCAGCCCCAGCATTTT.

The chain links TRBV6-6 to TRBJ1-2, with D possibly TRBD1 on 6 matching bases. CDR1 is MNHNY, CDR2 SVGAGI, per germline (reference sequence). The V end lost 2 bases, the J end lost 8 bases, and 12 bases lay between the germline ends. CDR3 length: 13 amino acids. CDR3 nucleotide sequence: TGTGCCAGCAGTTACATGGCAGGGGAAGGCTACACCTTC. It codes for CASSYMAGEGYTF.

The rearrangement joins TRBV6-5 to TRBJ1-5; a weak D match, TRBD1 (5 bases). CDR3 length: 15 residues. Trimming pared 6 bases from V and 3 bases from J, leaving 15 bases between. Per the germline V gene, CDR1 is MNHEY and CDR2 is SVGAGI. DNA of the CDR3: TGTGCCAGCAGACCGGGGGGAGTATACAATCAGCCCCAGCATTTT. Residues: CASRPGGVYNQPQHF.

The genes are TRBV5-4 and TRBJ1-2; the match to TRBD1 covers 7 bases. From germline, CDR1 is SGHNT and CDR2 YYREEE (reference sequence). The CDR3 contains 15 residues. The junction had 9 bases not matched to a gene; V was cut back by 6 bases and J by 1 base. In DNA form, the CDR3 reads TGTGCCAGCACCCCGTCGGGACAGTTTAACTATGGCTACACCTTC. This sequence encodes CASTPSGQFNYGYTF.

The chain links TRBV6-6 to TRBJ1-2, with D perhaps TRBD1 (6 bases). The CDR3 is made up of 13 amino acids. Between the trimmed V and J ends, which lost 6 bases and 2 bases, there was a span of 10 bases. CDR1 MNHNY and CDR2 SVGAGI come from the germline V gene (reference sequence). Here the CDR3 reads CASSQDRNYGYTF. As DNA, the CDR3 is TGTGCCAGCAGCCAGGACAGAAACTATGGCTACACCTTC.

The J gene is TRBJ2-7, the V gene TRBV4-2; 11 nucleotides line up with TRBD2. With 3 bases clipped from V and 3 bases from J, the junction kept 10 bases outside the gene matches. The CDR3 loop spans 17 amino acids. Germline V gene lookup returns CDR1 LGHNA and CDR2 YNFKEQ. CDR3 in DNA: TGTGCCAGCAGCCAGCCCGTCCCTAGCGGGGGGAACTACGAGCAGTACTTC. This gives the protein CASSQPVPSGGNYEQYF.

This chain uses TRBV19 with TRBJ2-7; TRBD2 matches 9 bases. Trimming took 6 bases from V and 2 from J; bases not matched to a gene: 8. The CDR3 consists of 15 residues. The germline gives CDR1 LNHDA, CDR2 SQIVND (reference sequence). The CDR3: CASSAPGLAAYEQYF. The CDR3 DNA sequence: TGTGCCAGTAGCGCCCCGGGACTAGCTGCCTACGAGCAGTACTTC.

This chain links TRBV10-3 with TRBJ2-3; 12 bases fit TRBD2. CDR1 ENHRY and CDR2 SYGVKD come from the germline V gene. CDR3 length: 16 residues. V gave up 4 bases and J gave up 2 bases; unmatched junction bases: 4. The CDR3 bases are TGTGCCATCAGTGGACTAGCGGGGGCCCCCACAGATACGCAGTATTTT. Translating it yields CAISGLAGAPTDTQYF.

CDR3 region: CASSPGDGTRVKLETQYF. For the CDR3, the DNA is TGTGCCAGCAGCCCTGGAGATGGGACACGGGTGAAACTAGAGACCCAGTACTTC. This rearrangement joins TRBV5-4 to TRBJ2-5; D possibly corresponds to TRBD1 (6 bases). The CDR3 consists of 18 residues. Per the germline V gene, CDR1 is SGHNT and CDR2 is YYREEE (reference sequence). V lost 4 bases and J 4 bases, leaving 26 bases between the germline ends.

The chain joins TRBV20-1 to TRBJ2-3; D is possibly TRBD1 (5 bases). The germline CDR1 and CDR2 sequences are DFQATT and SNEGSKA (reference sequence). The CDR3 totals 11 residues. Trimming removed 6 bases at V and 3 bases at J, with 7 bases between. CDR3 sequence: CSAHRTDTQYF. CDR3 in DNA: TGCAGTGCCCACAGGACAGATACGCAGTATTTT.

V usage is TRBV7-9 and J usage is TRBJ1-1, with D maybe TRBD1 (6 bases). The CDR3 covers 13 residues. The germline V gene encodes CDR1 SEHNR and CDR2 FQNEAQ (reference sequence). The V and J ends lost 6 bases and 5 bases respectively, with 13 bases between them. CDR3 in DNA: TGTGCCAGCAGGGCACAGGGAAATACTGAAGCTTTCTTT. It codes for CASRAQGNTEAFF.

This chain connects TRBV28 to TRBJ2-7; the D gene is possibly TRBD2 (6 bases). The CDR3 totals 14 residues. The V end lost 5 bases, the J end lost 6 bases, and 17 bases lay between the germline ends. CDR1 is MDHEN and CDR2 is SYDVKM in the germline V gene. CDR3 DNA: TGTGCCAGCAGTGCCCCGGGAGCCTCATCCGAGCAGTACTTC. This codes for CASSAPGASSEQYF.

J is TRBJ2-5 and V is TRBV4-1; D possibly corresponds to TRBD1 (5 bases). The CDR3 totals 13 residues. V lost 6 bases and J 1 base, leaving 9 bases between the germline ends. Per germline, CDR1 MGHRA and CDR2 YSYEKL. The CDR3 nucleotides read TGCGCCAGCAGGGGGCTAGTCCAAGAGACCCAGTACTTC. As protein: CASRGLVQETQYF.

CDR3 residues: CASSWQGLKNTGELFF. The DNA for the CDR3 is TGCGCCAGCAGCTGGCAGGGGTTGAAGAACACCGGGGAGCTGTTTTTT. The rearrangement uses TRBV5-1 and TRBJ2-2; maybe TRBD1 (6 bases). The V end lost 3 bases, the J end lost 1 base, and 13 bases lay between the germline ends. The CDR3 runs 16 residues. Germline-derived CDR1 and CDR2 are SGHRS and YFSETQ.

This chain connects TRBV6-1 to TRBJ2-7, with D uncertain. CDR1 and CDR2 (germline): MNHNS, SASEGT. This CDR3 is 14 amino acids long. Trimming removed 1 base at V and 4 bases at J, with 11 bases between. The CDR3 DNA follows: TGTGCCAGCAGTGAAGTTATCCGGCGGTACGAGCAGTACTTC. The encoded protein is CASSEVIRRYEQYF.

The chain employs TRBV5-1 and TRBJ1-4; 10 nucleotides align to TRBD1. The CDR3 extends over 14 amino acids. The ends lost 5 bases at V and 11 bases at J; junction bases unmatched: 9. Germline CDR1 reads SGHRS; CDR2 reads YFSETQ. CDR3: CASRGTGVMRKLFF. The CDR3 nucleotides read TGCGCCAGCAGAGGGACAGGGGTAATGAGGAAACTGTTTTTT.

This chain joins TRBV19 and TRBJ1-1; TRBD1 agrees at 9 bases. CDR1 is LNHDA and CDR2 is SQIVND in the germline V gene (reference sequence). V shed 2 bases, J shed 4 bases, and the junction held 23 bases outside the gene matches. The CDR3 consists of 21 residues. This chain's CDR3 is CASSIREGQGSLNAELTEAFF. CDR3 DNA: TGTGCCAGTAGTATAAGAGAGGGACAGGGTAGTTTGAACGCTGAACTCACTGAAGCTTTCTTT.

V gene TRBV5-6 combines with J gene TRBJ1-2; perhaps TRBD1 as D (6 bases). The CDR3 has 13 residues. With 4 bases removed from V and 1 base from J, the gap between germline ends came to 8 bases. Germline CDR1 is SGHDT and CDR2 is YYEEEE. The CDR3 reads CASSLGHNYGYTF. CDR3 bases: TGTGCCAGCAGCCTGGGACATAACTATGGCTACACCTTC.

This clone was picked up one time. Mismatch with germline at one junction end may stem from a read error. Additional DNA sequences in this sample encode the identical CDR3. V gene TRBV9 combines with J gene TRBJ2-3; 11 bases are shared with TRBD2. This CDR3 has 15 residues. Germline assignment: CDR1 SGDLS and CDR2 YYNGEE. CDR3 amino acids: CASSATSGGRDTQYF. As DNA, the CDR3 is TGTGCCAGCAGCGCAACTAGCGGGGGAAGAGATACACAGTATTTT.

This rearrangement joins TRBV5-5 to TRBJ1-1; no clear D gene. CDR1 and CDR2 (germline): SGHKS, YYEKEE (reference sequence). The CDR3 spans 12 residues. Trimming stripped 2 bases from V and 1 base from J, with 3 bases between. CDR3 in DNA: TGTGCCAGCAGCTTCGGGAACACTGAAGCTTTCTTT. Translating it yields CASSFGNTEAFF.

This chain links TRBV7-2 with TRBJ1-2; D is undetermined. This CDR3 is 17 amino acids long. V gave up 5 bases and J gave up 7 bases, with 26 bases separating them. Germline values: CDR1 SGHTA, CDR2 FQGNSA. This CDR3 is CASSPRPYPIPYFGYTF. Written as DNA, the CDR3 is TGTGCCAGCAGCCCTCGCCCGTACCCAATTCCGTACTTTGGCTACACCTTC.

The chain is built from TRBV28 and TRBJ2-1; 8 bases match TRBD2. The germline CDR1 and CDR2 sequences are MDHEN and SYDVKM. The CDR3 spans 16 residues. J lost 5 bases, V lost 5 bases, and 11 bases had no gene match. Here the CDR3 reads CASSLSAGDLNNEQFF. CDR3 DNA sequence: TGTGCCAGCAGTCTCTCAGCGGGGGACTTAAACAATGAGCAGTTCTTC.